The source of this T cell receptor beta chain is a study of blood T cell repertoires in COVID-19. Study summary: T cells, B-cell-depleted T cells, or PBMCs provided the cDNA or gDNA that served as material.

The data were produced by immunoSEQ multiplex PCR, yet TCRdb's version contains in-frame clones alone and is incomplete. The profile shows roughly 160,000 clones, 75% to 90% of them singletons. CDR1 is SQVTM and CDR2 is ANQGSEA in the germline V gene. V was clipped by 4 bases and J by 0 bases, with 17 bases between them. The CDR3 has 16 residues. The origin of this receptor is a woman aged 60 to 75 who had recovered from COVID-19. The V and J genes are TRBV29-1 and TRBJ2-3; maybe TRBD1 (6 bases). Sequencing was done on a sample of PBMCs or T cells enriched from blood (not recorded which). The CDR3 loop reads CSVVLTGTPSTDTQYF. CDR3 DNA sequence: TGCAGCGTTGTCTTAACCGGGACACCTAGCACAGATACGCAGTATTTT.